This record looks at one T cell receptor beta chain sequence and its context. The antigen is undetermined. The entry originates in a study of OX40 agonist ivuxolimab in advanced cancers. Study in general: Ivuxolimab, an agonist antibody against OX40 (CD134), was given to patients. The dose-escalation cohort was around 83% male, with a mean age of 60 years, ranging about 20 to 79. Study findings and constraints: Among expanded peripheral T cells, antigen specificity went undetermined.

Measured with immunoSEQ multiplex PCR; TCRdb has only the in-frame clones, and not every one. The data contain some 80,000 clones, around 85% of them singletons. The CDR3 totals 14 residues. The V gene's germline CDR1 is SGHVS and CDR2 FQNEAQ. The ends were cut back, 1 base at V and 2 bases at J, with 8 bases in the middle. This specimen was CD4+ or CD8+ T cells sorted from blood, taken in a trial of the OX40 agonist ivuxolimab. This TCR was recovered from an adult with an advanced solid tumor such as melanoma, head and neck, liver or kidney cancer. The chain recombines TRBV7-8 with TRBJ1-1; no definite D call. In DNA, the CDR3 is TGTGCCAGCAGCTTAGTGGTAAGCAACACTGAAGCTTTCTTT. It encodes CASSLVVSNTEAFF.